These 18 T cell receptor beta chains were sequenced from one sample in a study of blood T cell repertoires in COVID-19. This table comes from immunoSEQ multiplex PCR, and its TCRdb copy is limited to in-frame clones, with some not included. The sample lists 210,000 or so clones, 70% to 90% occurring once. The material sequenced was peripheral blood. These receptors were taken from a man between 50 and 59 years old with acute or convalescent COVID-19.

This clone occurred once. This chain links TRBV6-2 or TRBV6-3 with TRBJ1-2; 9 bases are shared with TRBD1. Germline-derived CDR1 and CDR2 are MNHEY and SVGEGT. The V gene end was trimmed by 4 bases and the J gene end by 4 bases; junction bases not matched to a gene: 7. The CDR3 covers 15 residues. Written as DNA, the CDR3 is TGTGCCAGCAGTTCTACGGGACAGGGAGCCTATGGCTACACCTTC. Translating gives CASSSTGQGAYGYTF.

The rearrangement joins TRBV30 to TRBJ1-1; no clear D gene. Looked up from germline, CDR1 is GTSNPN and CDR2 is SVGIG (reference sequence). The CDR3 loop spans 12 amino acids. Trimming left V 2 bases short and J 9 bases short, with 13 bases between. CDR3 DNA: TGTGCCTGGAGTCCAGGAGGGCAGAAAGCTTTCTTT. Its protein is CAWSPGGQKAFF.

V and J are TRBV19 and TRBJ1-4; maybe TRBD1 (5 bases). The CDR3 spans 18 residues. Trimming left V 1 base short and J 3 bases short, with 18 bases between. The germline V gene has CDR1 LNHDA and CDR2 SQIVND (reference sequence). For the CDR3, the DNA is TGTGCCAGTAGTATAGGAGCAGGGTATCCAGGTGCTAATGAAAAACTGTTTTTT. Its translation is CASSIGAGYPGANEKLFF.

The V gene is TRBV19, the J gene TRBJ1-2; TRBD1 might be the D (6 bases). Per germline, CDR1 LNHDA and CDR2 SQIVND (reference sequence). Trimming took 8 bases from V and 4 from J, leaving 11 bases between them. There are 12 residues in the CDR3. CDR3 region: CASANRAYGYTF. CDR3 nucleotide sequence: TGTGCCAGTGCAAACAGGGCCTATGGCTACACCTTC.

This clone occurred once. This chain links TRBV5-1 with TRBJ1-6, with TRBD1 identical over 11 bases. Germline CDR1 SGHRS, CDR2 YFSETQ. The CDR3 runs 18 residues. After removal of 4 bases from V and 9 bases from J, the junction contained 15 bases not matched to a gene. The CDR3 DNA follows: TGCGCCAGCAGCCCGAACGGACAGGGGGCGATAGGAAGTTCACCCCTCCACTTT. Its translation: CASSPNGQGAIGSSPLHF.

The chain links TRBV4-1 to TRBJ2-7; D gene unclear. Germline V gives CDR1 MGHRA, CDR2 YSYEKL. Between the trimmed V and J ends, which lost 9 bases and 5 bases, there was a span of 5 bases. The CDR3 runs 9 residues. CDR3 DNA sequence: TGCGCCAGTCAGAACGAGCAGTACTTC. This encodes CASQNEQYF.

The rearrangement joins TRBV10-1 to TRBJ2-3; D gene unclear. Germline lookup yields CDR1 WNHNN and CDR2 SYGVQD (reference sequence). The CDR3 is 15 amino acids. V lost 0 bases and J 0 bases, leaving 7 bases between the germline ends. CDR3 amino acids: CASSESGRSTDTQYF. The CDR3 nucleotides are TGCGCCAGCAGTGAGTCGGGCCGTAGCACAGATACGCAGTATTTT.

V gene TRBV27 combines with J gene TRBJ1-5; D possibly corresponds to TRBD1 (5 bases). The CDR3 has 16 residues. Between the trimmed V and J ends, which lost 0 bases and 3 bases, there was a span of 12 bases. CDR1 MNHEY and CDR2 SMNVEV come from the germline V gene (reference sequence). Here the CDR3 reads CASSLSGRQNNQPQHF. In DNA form, the CDR3 reads TGTGCCAGCAGTTTATCGGGAAGACAGAACAATCAGCCCCAGCATTTT.

The chain carries TRBV6-1 and TRBJ1-2; TRBD1 agrees at 7 bases. This CDR3 contains 14 residues. With 3 bases clipped from V and 6 bases from J, the junction kept 7 bases outside the gene matches. Per the germline V gene, CDR1 is MNHNS and CDR2 is SASEGT. This chain's CDR3 is CASSERTGPDGYTF. The CDR3 nucleotides are TGTGCCAGCAGTGAGCGGACAGGACCTGATGGCTACACCTTC.

V gene TRBV10-1 combines with J gene TRBJ1-4, with D unresolved. The CDR3 totals 13 residues. Germline V gene sequence: CDR1 WNHNN, CDR2 SYGVQD (reference sequence). V lost 0 bases and J 10 bases, leaving 9 bases between the germline ends. In DNA form, the CDR3 reads TGCGCCAGCAGTGAGTCCGGTTTCGGAAAACTGTTTTTT. This translates into CASSESGFGKLFF.

V and J are TRBV30 and TRBJ1-2; the D is unclear. Germline V CDR1 and CDR2: GTSNPN, SVGIG (reference sequence). Trimming pared 2 bases from V and 5 bases from J, leaving 18 bases between. CDR3 length: 15 amino acids. CDR3 DNA: TGTGCCTGGAGTTTAATCCGAGGACTGGAATATGGCTACACCTTC. Protein sequence: CAWSLIRGLEYGYTF.

The CDR3 coding sequence is TGTGCCAGCAGCGTAGGAGCTAGCGGGGGGCCGGGCTACAATGAGCAGTTCTTC. Protein product: CASSVGASGGPGYNEQFF. This rearrangement joins TRBV9 to TRBJ2-1; 11 bases line up with TRBD2. The J segment lost 3 bases and the V segment lost 0 bases, leaving 8 bases of the junction unmatched. The germline CDR1 and CDR2 sequences are SGDLS and YYNGEE. The CDR3 loop spans 18 amino acids.

The rearrangement joins TRBV6-5 to TRBJ1-2, with TRBD1 identical over 9 bases. This CDR3 contains 15 residues. The germline gives CDR1 MNHEY, CDR2 SVGAGI. The trim removed 5 bases at V and 4 bases at J, leaving 8 bases unmatched. In nucleotides, the CDR3 is TGTGCCAGCAGTCGAGACAGGGGGTCGGGCTATGGCTACACCTTC. It specifies CASSRDRGSGYGYTF.

This chain links TRBV6-1 with TRBJ1-2, with TRBD1 as a possible D gene (6 bases). This CDR3 is 16 amino acids long. Trimming took 1 base from V and 3 from J, leaving 15 bases between them. The germline V gene encodes CDR1 MNHNS and CDR2 SASEGT. CDR3 bases: TGTGCCAGCAGTGAAGACGCAGGGGCCCCCCACTATGGCTACACCTTC. Translating gives CASSEDAGAPHYGYTF.

CDR3 protein: CASSLQGLVAKNIQYF. The CDR3, as DNA: TGTGCCAGCAGTCTCCAGGGCCTTGTAGCCAAAAACATTCAGTACTTC. The chain combines TRBV2 with TRBJ2-4, with D possibly being TRBD1 (5 bases). CDR3 length: 16 residues. With 5 bases removed from V and 0 bases from J, the gap between germline ends came to 14 bases. Germline V lookup: CDR1 SNHLY, CDR2 FYNNEI.

This chain connects TRBV7-9 to TRBJ2-7; 7 nucleotides align to TRBD1. This CDR3 has 16 residues. CDR1 is SEHNR, CDR2 FQNEAQ, per germline (reference sequence). J was trimmed by 4 bases and V by 8 bases; bases with no gene match: 17. The CDR3 protein is CASDSQGSRITYEQYF. In nucleotides, the CDR3 is TGTGCCAGCGATTCACAGGGGTCACGGATAACATACGAGCAGTACTTC.

This chain uses TRBV3-1 (or the pseudogene TRBV3-2) with TRBJ1-4; no reliable D call. V shed 1 base and J shed 7 bases, with 13 bases lying between them. The CDR3 totals 15 residues. CDR1 and CDR2 from the germline V gene are LGHDT and YNNKEL (reference sequence). The CDR3 region has the DNA TGTGCCAGCAGCCAAGGGGGTAGCGGGAGTGAAAAACTGTTTTTT. Its translation: CASSQGGSGSEKLFF.

CDR3 amino acids: CASRPSGGYEQYF. The CDR3 region has the DNA TGCGCCAGCAGGCCTAGCGGGGGATACGAGCAGTACTTC. This chain links TRBV5-1 with TRBJ2-7; 10 bases match TRBD2. V lost 5 bases, J lost 4 bases, and 3 bases stayed unmatched. The CDR3 totals 13 residues. Germline V lookup: CDR1 SGHRS, CDR2 YFSETQ. Using reference TRBV5-1 and TRBJ2-7 for the parts outside the CDR3, the full variable domain is KAGVTQTPRYLIKTRGQQVTLSCSPISGHRSVSWYQQTPGQGLQFLFEYFSETQRNKGNFPGRFSGRQFSNSRSEMNVSTLELGDSALYLCASRPSGGYEQYFGPGTRLTVT.